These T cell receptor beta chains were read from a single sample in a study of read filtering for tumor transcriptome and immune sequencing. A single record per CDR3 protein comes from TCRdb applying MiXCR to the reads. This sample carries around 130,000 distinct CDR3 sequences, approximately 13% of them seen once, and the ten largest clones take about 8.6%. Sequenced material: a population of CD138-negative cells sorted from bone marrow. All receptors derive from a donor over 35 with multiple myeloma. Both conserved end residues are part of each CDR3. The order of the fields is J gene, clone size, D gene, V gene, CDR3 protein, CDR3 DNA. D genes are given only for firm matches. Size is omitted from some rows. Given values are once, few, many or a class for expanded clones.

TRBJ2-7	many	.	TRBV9	CASSTTGALLGYEQYF	TGTGCCAGCAGCACAACCGGGGCCCTCTTGGGCTACGAGCAGTACTTC
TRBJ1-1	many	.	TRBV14	CASSYEFGTADTEAFF	TGTGCCAGCAGCTACGAGTTCGGGACGGCCGACACTGAAGCTTTCTTT
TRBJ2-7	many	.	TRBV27	CASSLKPQGYEQYF	TGTGCCAGCAGTTTAAAACCCCAGGGGTACGAGCAGTACTTC
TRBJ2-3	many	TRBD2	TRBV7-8	CASSPYSGRAGGTDTQYF	TGTGCCAGCAGCCCCTATAGCGGGAGGGCCGGAGGCACAGATACGCAGTATTTT
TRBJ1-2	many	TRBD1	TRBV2	CASSEIGQGNYGYTF	TGTGCCAGCAGTGAAATCGGACAGGGTAACTATGGCTACACCTTC
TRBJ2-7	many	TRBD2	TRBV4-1	CASSARETSGSQPYEQYF	TGCGCCAGCAGCGCCCGGGAGACTAGCGGTTCTCAACCCTACGAGCAGTACTTC
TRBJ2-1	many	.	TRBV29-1	CSVDRAAYNGQFF	TGCAGCGTTGATCGGGCAGCCTACAATGGGCAGTTCTTC
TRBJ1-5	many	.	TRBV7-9	CASSLGQYSGNQPQHF	TGTGCCAGCAGCTTAGGGCAGTATAGTGGCAATCAGCCCCAGCATTTT
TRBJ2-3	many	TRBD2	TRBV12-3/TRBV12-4	CASSKTGTSGLRDTQYF	TGTGCCAGCAGTAAGACCGGGACTAGCGGGCTCCGAGATACGCAGTATTTT
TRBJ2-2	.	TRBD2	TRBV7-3	CASSLRRGLAGEPNTGELFF	TGTGCCAGCAGCTTAAGGAGGGGACTAGCGGGAGAGCCGAACACCGGGGAGCTGTTTTTT
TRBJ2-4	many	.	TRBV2	CASSEWQGYIQYF	TGTGCCAGCAGTGAATGGCAGGGGTACATTCAGTACTTC
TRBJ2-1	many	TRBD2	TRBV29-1	CSVGLAGANEQFF	TGCAGCGTTGGACTAGCGGGAGCAAATGAGCAGTTCTTC
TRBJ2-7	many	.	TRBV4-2	CASSPKKSSYEQYF	TGTGCCAGCAGCCCAAAGAAGAGCTCCTACGAGCAGTACTTC
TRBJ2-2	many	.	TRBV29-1	CSVVDNTGELFF	TGCAGCGTTGTGGATAACACCGGGGAGCTGTTTTTT
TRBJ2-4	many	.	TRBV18	CASSPPTAPHGNIQYF	TGTGCCAGCTCACCACCGACAGCTCCTCATGGAAACATTCAGTACTTC
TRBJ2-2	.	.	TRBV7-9	CASSFAGLPNTGELFF	TGTGCCAGCAGTTTCGCGGGACTCCCGAACACCGGGGAGCTGTTTTTT
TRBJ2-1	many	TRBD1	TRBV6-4	CASSDTDRAHEQFF	TGTGCCAGCAGTGACACCGACAGGGCCCATGAGCAGTTCTTC
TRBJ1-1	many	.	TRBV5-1	CASSPVVNTEAFF	TGCGCCAGCAGCCCGGTGGTGAACACTGAAGCTTTCTTT
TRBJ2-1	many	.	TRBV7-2	CASSLGGAGGNEQFF	TGTGCCAGCAGCTTAGGGGGGGCTGGGGGAAATGAGCAGTTCTTC
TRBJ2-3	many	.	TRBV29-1	CSVDQQDTQYF	TGCAGCGTTGACCAGCAAGATACGCAGTATTTT
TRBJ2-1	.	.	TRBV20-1	CSARDPARGADDEQFF	TGCAGTGCTAGAGACCCGGCGCGGGGAGCTGACGATGAGCAGTTCTTC
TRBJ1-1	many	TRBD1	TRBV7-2	CASSFQGAPGTEAFF	TGTGCCAGCAGCTTCCAGGGGGCGCCGGGCACTGAAGCTTTCTTT
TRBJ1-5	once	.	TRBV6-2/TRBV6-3	CASSYRVPPGPQHF	TGTGCCAGCAGTTATAGGGTCCCACCTGGGCCCCAGCATTTT
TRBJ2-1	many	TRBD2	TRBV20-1	CSAPRREGQDEQFF	TGCAGTGCCCCTAGGAGGGAGGGCCAAGATGAGCAGTTCTTC
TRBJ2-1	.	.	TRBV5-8	CASSLGTSNSEQFF	TGTGCCAGCAGCCTTGGGACTTCTAACAGTGAACAGTTCTTC
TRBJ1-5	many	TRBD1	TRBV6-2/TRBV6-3	CASSSNRGGNQPQHF	TGTGCCAGCAGTTCCAACAGGGGAGGCAATCAGCCCCAGCATTTT
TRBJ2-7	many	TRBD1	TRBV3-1	CASSRIDRGGEQYF	TGTGCCAGCAGCCGCATCGACAGGGGAGGCGAGCAGTACTTC
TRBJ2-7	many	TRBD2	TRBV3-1	CASSQEPAGGYEQYF	TGTGCCAGCAGCCAAGAGCCAGCGGGAGGGTACGAGCAGTACTTC
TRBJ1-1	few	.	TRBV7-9	CASSYATEAFF	TGTGCCAGCAGCTATGCGACTGAAGCTTTCTTT
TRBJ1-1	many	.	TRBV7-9	CASSFPAATEAFF	TGTGCCAGCAGCTTTCCCGCCGCCACTGAAGCTTTCTTT
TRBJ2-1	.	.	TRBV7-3	CASSKNRESEQFF	TGTGCCAGCAGCAAAAACAGGGAGAGTGAGCAGTTCTTC
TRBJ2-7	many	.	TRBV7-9	CASSLSGLYEQYF	TGTGCCAGCAGCCTTTCGGGTCTCTACGAGCAGTACTTC
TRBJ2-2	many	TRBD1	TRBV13	CASSFTGGSTGELFF	TGTGCCAGCAGCTTCACAGGGGGCAGCACCGGGGAGCTGTTTTTT
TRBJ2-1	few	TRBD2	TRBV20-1	CSANTGTSGNEQFF	TGCAGTGCTAATACCGGGACTAGCGGCAATGAGCAGTTCTTC
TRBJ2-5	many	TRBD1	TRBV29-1	CSVEGPGGKETQYF	TGCAGCGTTGAAGGCCCAGGGGGAAAGGAGACCCAGTACTTC
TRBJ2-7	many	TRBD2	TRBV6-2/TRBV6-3	CASSWKGLIDEQYF	TGTGCCAGCAGTTGGAAGGGACTAATCGACGAGCAGTACTTC
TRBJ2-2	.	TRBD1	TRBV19	CASSRRTGVNTGELFF	TGTGCCAGTAGTAGGAGGACAGGGGTGAACACCGGGGAGCTGTTTTTT
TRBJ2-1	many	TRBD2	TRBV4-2	CASSQDWGGRANEQFF	TGTGCCAGCAGCCAAGACTGGGGCGGGAGGGCCAATGAGCAGTTCTTC
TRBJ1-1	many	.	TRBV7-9	CASSIVTGLNTEAFF	TGTGCCAGCAGCATTGTCACGGGGCTTAACACTGAAGCTTTCTTT
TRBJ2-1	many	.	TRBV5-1	CASSLGFPYNEQFF	TGCGCCAGCAGCTTAGGCTTTCCCTACAATGAGCAGTTCTTC
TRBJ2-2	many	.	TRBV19	CASRYSANTGELFF	TGTGCCAGTCGGTATAGCGCGAACACCGGGGAGCTGTTTTTT
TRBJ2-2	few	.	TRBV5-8	CASSLRGDGELFF	TGTGCCAGCAGCTTGAGAGGGGACGGGGAGCTGTTTTTT
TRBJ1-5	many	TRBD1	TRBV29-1	CSVAGTVNQPQHF	TGCAGCGTTGCCGGGACAGTAAATCAGCCCCAGCATTTT
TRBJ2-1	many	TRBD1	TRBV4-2	CASSQRGQGAGDEQFF	TGTGCCAGCAGCCAAAGAGGACAGGGGGCGGGTGATGAGCAGTTCTTC
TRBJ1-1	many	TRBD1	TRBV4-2	CASSRTTGQGYTEAFF	TGTGCCAGCAGCCGAACCACAGGACAGGGTTATACTGAAGCTTTCTTT
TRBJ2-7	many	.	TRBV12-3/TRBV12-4	CASTASGGYEQYF	TGTGCCAGCACCGCGAGCGGAGGGTACGAGCAGTACTTC
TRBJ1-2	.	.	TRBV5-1	CASSLVPETIYGYTF	TGCGCCAGCAGCTTGGTACCAGAAACTATCTATGGCTACACCTTC
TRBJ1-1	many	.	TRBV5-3	CARSSPCGMGEAFF	TGTGCCAGAAGCTCCCCGTGCGGCATGGGTGAAGCTTTCTTT
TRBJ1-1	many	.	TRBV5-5	CASSLGQINTEAFF	TGTGCCAGCAGCTTGGGACAGATAAACACTGAAGCTTTCTTT
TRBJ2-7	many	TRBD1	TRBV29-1	CSVHGTGSSYEQYF	TGCAGCGTCCACGGGACAGGGTCATCCTACGAGCAGTACTTC
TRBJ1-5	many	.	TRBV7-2	CASSSVNQGNQPQHF	TGTGCCAGCAGCTCGGTGAATCAGGGGAATCAGCCCCAGCATTTT